This entry lists 24 T cell receptor beta chains sequenced from one sample in a study of blood T cell repertoires in COVID-19. Generated by immunoSEQ multiplex PCR, the TCRdb table keeps only in-frame clones and is missing some. The sample includes tens of thousands of clones, roughly 88% of them seen just once. Sequencing was done on a sample of peripheral blood. The receptor set was obtained from a woman in her seventies with acute or convalescent COVID-19.

The rearrangement joins TRBV9 to TRBJ1-3, with a tentative D call TRBD1 (6 bases). This CDR3 has 14 amino acids. V lost 4 bases and J lost 4, with 12 bases in between. Germline CDR1 and CDR2: SGDLS and YYNGEE. CDR3 residues: CASSLPGAGNTIYF. DNA of the CDR3: TGTGCCAGCAGCCTACCAGGGGCCGGAAACACCATATATTTT.

The chain combines TRBV27 with TRBJ1-1; TRBD1 matches at 9 bases. The CDR3 is made up of 13 amino acids. V trimming: 6 bases; J trimming: 4 bases; junction bases outside the gene matches: 3. The germline CDR1 and CDR2 sequences are MNHEY and SMNVEV (reference sequence). The CDR3 DNA follows: TGTGCCAGCAGGACAGGGGGGATCACTGAAGCTTTCTTT. Translating it yields CASRTGGITEAFF.

V usage is TRBV12-3 or TRBV12-4 and J usage is TRBJ2-1, with no clear D. The CDR3 is 13 amino acids. Trimming stripped 8 bases from V and 8 bases from J, with 16 bases between. The CDR3 DNA reads TGTGCCAGCGGCCGTGCGCGGATCTATGAGCAGTTCTTC. Translating gives CASGRARIYEQFF.

The chain links TRBV19 to TRBJ1-1; the D gene is possibly TRBD1 (5 bases). Between the trimmed V and J ends, which lost 7 bases and 0 bases, there was a span of 12 bases. The germline CDR1 and CDR2 sequences are LNHDA and SQIVND (reference sequence). The CDR3 loop spans 14 amino acids. The CDR3 reads CASNPGVVNTEAFF. The CDR3 DNA reads TGTGCCAGTAATCCGGGGGTGGTGAACACTGAAGCTTTCTTT. The complete variable domain, with remaining parts taken from reference TRBV19 and TRBJ1-1, reads DGGITQSPKYLFRKEGQNVTLSCEQNLNHDAMYWYRQDPGQGLRLIYYSQIVNDFQKGDIAEGYSVSREKKESFPLTVTSAQKNPTAFYLCASNPGVVNTEAFFGQGTRLTVV.

The chain uses TRBV6-4 and TRBJ2-2; TRBD1 matches 7 bases. Germline V gives CDR1 MRHNA, CDR2 SNTAGT. Trimming cost V 3 bases and J 7 bases; bases outside gene matches: 2. The CDR3 consists of 13 residues. The chain's CDR3 is CASSEQGIGELFF. CDR3 nucleotide sequence: TGTGCCAGCAGTGAACAGGGGATCGGGGAGCTGTTTTTT.

The rearrangement uses TRBV9 and TRBJ2-7; TRBD1 aligns across 12 bases. CDR1 and CDR2 (germline): SGDLS, YYNGEE. This CDR3 has 16 residues. The V gene end was trimmed by 4 bases and the J gene end by 3 bases; junction bases not matched to a gene: 8. CDR3 amino acids: CASSKGGTGGFYEQYF. CDR3 nucleotides: TGTGCCAGCAGCAAAGGAGGGACAGGGGGCTTCTACGAGCAGTACTTC.

This chain joins TRBV6-1 and TRBJ1-2; no clear D. The CDR3 is 14 amino acids. V was cut by 1 base and J by 4 bases, with 10 bases left in between. Germline loops: CDR1 MNHNS, CDR2 SASEGT. This CDR3 reads CASSEVSEIYGYTF. CDR3 DNA: TGTGCCAGCAGTGAAGTGTCAGAAATCTATGGCTACACCTTC.

The chain has TRBV29-1 and TRBJ2-1; D is perhaps TRBD2 (6 bases). In germline, CDR1 is SQVTM, CDR2 ANQGSEA. The CDR3 contains 15 residues. V was pared by 6 bases and J by 0 bases, with 15 bases between. CDR3 sequence: CSVGGGRSSYNEQFF. DNA of the CDR3: TGCAGCGTGGGGGGTGGGAGGAGCTCCTACAATGAGCAGTTCTTC.

The rearrangement joins TRBV4-1 to TRBJ2-7; D is perhaps TRBD1 (6 bases). Deletions cut 4 bases from V and 8 bases from J, with 21 bases between. This CDR3 is built from 15 residues. Germline CDR1 MGHRA, CDR2 YSYEKL. The CDR3 DNA is TGCGCCAGCAGCCTTTTGTTGGACTCCCAGGGGAAGCAGTACTTC. This codes for CASSLLLDSQGKQYF.

This clone was picked up a small number of times. The chain links TRBV6-5 to TRBJ1-1; the D is unclear. Germline V gene sequence: CDR1 MNHEY, CDR2 SVGAGI. The CDR3 contains 12 residues. V lost 6 bases, J lost 3 bases, and 8 bases lay in between. The CDR3 loop is CASRREYTEAFF. Written as DNA, the CDR3 is TGTGCCAGCAGGCGGGAGTACACTGAAGCTTTCTTT.

The chain links TRBV5-1 to TRBJ1-1; D possibly corresponds to TRBD1 (5 bases). The CDR3 has 16 amino acids. Germline assignment: CDR1 SGHRS and CDR2 YFSETQ. V dropped 4 bases and J dropped 7 bases, with 23 bases sitting between them. CDR3 loop: CASSLTSGGGTYEAFF. CDR3 DNA sequence: TGCGCCAGCAGCCTCACATCTGGCGGGGGAACCTATGAAGCTTTCTTT.

This chain links TRBV18 with TRBJ1-6; 11 nucleotides line up with TRBD1. This CDR3 is built from 19 residues. Per germline, CDR1 KGHSH and CDR2 LQKENI. Trimming removed 5 bases from V and 0 bases from J; junction bases left unmatched: 9. CDR3 in DNA: TGTGCCAGCTCAATCCGGACAGGGGGCCTTAGCTCCTATAATTCACCCCTCCACTTT. Amino acid sequence: CASSIRTGGLSSYNSPLHF.

The J gene is TRBJ1-2, the V gene TRBV2, with 8 bases lining up with TRBD1. V lost 10 bases to trimming and J lost 7 bases; unmatched junction nucleotides: 8. The CDR3 is 12 residues long. Germline values: CDR1 SNHLY, CDR2 FYNNEI. CDR3 sequence: CANDLQGAGYTF. CDR3 DNA sequence: TGTGCCAACGACCTCCAGGGGGCTGGCTACACCTTC.

J is TRBJ2-2 and V is TRBV30; 8 bases align to TRBD1. Germline V gene lookup returns CDR1 GTSNPN and CDR2 SVGIG (reference sequence). J was trimmed by 1 base and V by 7 bases; bases with no gene match: 8. The CDR3 is 15 amino acids. The CDR3 protein is CAFPSGTGNTGELFF. The CDR3 DNA sequence: TGTGCCTTCCCTTCTGGGACAGGGAACACCGGGGAGCTGTTTTTT.

V is TRBV3-1 (or the pseudogene TRBV3-2) and J is TRBJ2-1; maybe TRBD1 (5 bases). The CDR3 covers 12 residues. From germline, CDR1 is LGHDT and CDR2 YNNKEL (reference sequence). V was cut by 3 bases and J by 7 bases, with 7 bases left in between. The CDR3 region is CASSHRTNEQFF. CDR3 DNA: TGTGCCAGCAGCCATAGGACAAATGAGCAGTTCTTC.

The V and J genes are TRBV30 and TRBJ2-5; 8 bases map to TRBD1. Germline V gene lookup returns CDR1 GTSNPN and CDR2 SVGIG (reference sequence). V was clipped by 3 bases and J by 5 bases; unmatched bases: 8. This CDR3 has 14 amino acids. The DNA of the CDR3 is TGTGCCTGGAGCCAGGGACAGGTCCTGGAGACCCAGTACTTC. As protein: CAWSQGQVLETQYF.

CDR3 in DNA: TGTGCCAGCAGCCCGTATGAGGACAGCAAATCCTACAATGAGCAGTTCTTC. It translates to CASSPYEDSKSYNEQFF. V usage is TRBV3-1 (or the pseudogene TRBV3-2) and J usage is TRBJ2-1, with a possible D match to TRBD1 (6 bases). The germline V gene encodes CDR1 LGHDT and CDR2 YNNKEL (reference sequence). The CDR3 length is 17 residues. V lost 4 bases and J 1 base, leaving 17 bases between the germline ends.

The V call is TRBV9, the J call TRBJ1-3; D ambiguous. The CDR3 has 16 residues. V dropped 0 bases and J dropped 5 bases, with 15 bases sitting between them. CDR1 and CDR2 (germline): SGDLS, YYNGEE. For the CDR3, the DNA is TGTGCCAGCAGCGTAGTACCCCAGGAAGGCAGAAACACCATATATTTT. This codes for CASSVVPQEGRNTIYF.

The CDR3 DNA sequence: TGTGCCAGCGGAAATAGCGGCACAGATACGCAGTATTTT. Encoded protein: CASGNSGTDTQYF. The chain has TRBV13 and TRBJ2-3, with a possible D match to TRBD2 (5 bases). This CDR3 comprises 13 residues. The germline V gene has CDR1 PRHDT and CDR2 FYEKMQ (reference sequence). The V end lost 8 bases, the J end lost 1 base, and 10 bases lay between the germline ends.

The chain joins TRBV28 to TRBJ1-5, with 8 positions matching TRBD1. The CDR3 totals 14 residues. Germline V gene data show CDR1 as MDHEN and CDR2 as SYDVKM. V shed 4 bases and J 3 bases; nucleotides not matched to a gene: 2. Here the CDR3 reads CASSWTGLNQPQHF. CDR3 coding DNA: TGTGCCAGCAGTTGGACAGGGCTCAATCAGCCCCAGCATTTT.

The rearrangement uses TRBV5-4 and TRBJ2-1; 11 bases map to TRBD2. CDR1 and CDR2 (germline): SGHNT, YYREEE (reference sequence). V gave up 0 bases and J gave up 2 bases; unmatched junction bases: 13. This CDR3 contains 20 residues. The CDR3 bases are TGTGCCAGCAGCTTGGAGCCCGCTAGCGGGGGGCCAAATACCTACAATGAGCAGTTCTTC. Its translation is CASSLEPASGGPNTYNEQFF. The whole variable domain, remainder taken from reference TRBV5-4 and TRBJ2-1, is ETGVTQSPTHLIKTRGQQVTLRCSSQSGHNTVSWYQQALGQGPQFIFQYYREEENGRGNFPPRFSGLQFPNYSSELNVNALELDDSALYLCASSLEPASGGPNTYNEQFFGPGTRLTVL.

V gene TRBV2 combines with J gene TRBJ1-4; D gene uncertain. The CDR3 runs to 15 residues. The V end was cut by 6 bases, the J end by 1 base, with 12 bases between. The germline gives CDR1 SNHLY, CDR2 FYNNEI. CDR3 DNA sequence: TGTGCCAGCAGGTCTTCAGCGAAAACTAATGAAAAACTGTTTTTT. It codes for CASRSSAKTNEKLFF.

This clone was seen once. The rearrangement links TRBV28 to TRBJ1-2; 9 bases are a match to TRBD1. The length of the CDR3 is 16 residues. V was pared by 1 base and J by 4 bases, with 7 bases of the junction left unmatched. Germline values: CDR1 MDHEN, CDR2 SYDVKM. As DNA, the CDR3 is TGTGCCAGCAGTTTATTCCAGGGACAGGGAGGCTATGGCTACACCTTC. This gives the protein CASSLFQGQGGYGYTF.

The chain couples TRBV15 to TRBJ1-2; the match to TRBD1 covers 8 bases. V lost 5 bases and J lost 7; bases outside the gene matches: 6. Germline V gene lookup returns CDR1 LNHNV and CDR2 YYDKDF (reference sequence). The CDR3 has 13 residues. CDR3 sequence reads: CATSGLQGVGYTF. The CDR3 bases are TGTGCCACCAGCGGGTTACAGGGGGTTGGCTACACCTTC.